This T cell receptor (beta chain) was captured by sequencing in a study of cytomegalovirus exposure and HLA in healthy donors. About the research overall: The use of the same platform for the approximately 130 validation repertoires and the 550 to 700 first-cohort repertoires was reported by a later analysis. Overall study findings and caveats: Listed as cytomegalovirus-associated were 150 to 200 TCR beta chains.

This clone appeared a single time. Antigen: not known. Donors came from a validation cohort of over a hundred subjects, distinct from the first 666-subject cohort. This CDR3 contains 12 residues. V lost 1 base to trimming and J lost 8 bases; unmatched junction nucleotides: 0. Germline V gene lookup returns CDR1 SGHTS and CDR2 YDEGEE. Measured with immunoSEQ multiplex PCR; TCRdb has only the in-frame clones, and not every one. There are about 67,000 clones in the sample; less than 95% occur only once, and 0.5% to 0.65% lies in the top ten. The sequenced sample consisted of PBMCs. The source of this sequence is a woman under 30 in good health and CMV-seronegative. The chain is built from TRBV5-8 and TRBJ1-1, with TRBD1 matching 9 bases. The CDR3 spells CASSLTGGEAFF. In DNA, the CDR3 is TGTGCCAGCAGCTTGACAGGGGGCGAAGCTTTCTTT.